This paragraph reports one T cell receptor beta chain. In the authors' methods: Estimation of nucleated cell counts was performed using reference gene primer amplification. Data came from immunoSEQ multiplex PCR; TCRdb stores just in-frame clones and leaves some out. V and J calls and clone size are as listed in that table; D and trimming were resolved from the DNA. The repertoire holds 90,000 or so clones, with around 72% as singletons. This sample was included in a study of blood T cell repertoires in COVID-19. Across the whole study: T cells, B-cell-depleted T cells, or PBMCs supplied cDNA or gDNA.

This sequence originates from a woman aged 80 or older with acute or convalescent COVID-19. Sequencing was carried out using peripheral blood.

CDR3 protein: CASSLVQKDTQYF. The CDR3, as DNA: TGCGCCAGCAGCTTGGTACAGAAAGATACGCAGTATTTT. The chain couples TRBV5-1 to TRBJ2-3; no firm D call. V was cut by 0 bases and J by 5 bases, with 7 bases left in between. This CDR3 comprises 13 residues. Germline CDR1 reads SGHRS; CDR2 reads YFSETQ.